These T cell receptor beta chains were read from a single sample in a study of blood T cell repertoires in COVID-19. Data came from immunoSEQ multiplex PCR; TCRdb stores just in-frame clones and leaves some out. The sample holds 50,000 to 65,000 clones, around 86% seen once. The sequencing sample was made of peripheral blood. The receptors come from a man aged 40-50 years with acute or convalescent COVID-19. Each CDR3 is given with its conserved first and last residue. A D gene is named only where the DNA matches it firmly. Clone size, where shown, is once, few, many, or a class for clones that have expanded.

TRBJ2-7 | 12 | NA | NA | TRBV7-6 | TGTGCCAGCAGCCCCACGGGTGACGAGCAGTACTTC | CASSPTGDEQYF
TRBJ1-4 | 14 | TRBD1 | NA | TRBV7-2 | TGTGCCAGCAGCCGCGACAGGGCTAATGAAAAACTGTTTTTT | CASSRDRANEKLFF
TRBJ1-1 | 15 | NA | NA | TRBV3-1/TRBV3-2 | TGTGCCAGCAGCCAAGATGAGGGGGTGGGTACTGAAGCTTTCTTT | CASSQDEGVGTEAFF
TRBJ1-1 | 14 | TRBD1 | NA | TRBV28 | TGTGCCAGCAGGCCGGACAGGATAGACACTGAAGCTTTCTTT | CASRPDRIDTEAFF
TRBJ1-5 | 15 | NA | NA | TRBV19 | TGTGCCAGTAGTATACGGGACTATAGCAATCAGCCCCAGCATTTT | CASSIRDYSNQPQHF
TRBJ2-1 | 13 | NA | NA | TRBV9 | TGTGCCAGCAGCGTAGGCGGAAAGAGCCAGCAGTTCTTC | CASSVGGKSQQFF
TRBJ1-4 | 12 | NA | NA | TRBV2 | TGTGCCAGAAGGGGATCCAATGAAAAACTGTTTTTT | CARRGSNEKLFF
TRBJ2-3 | 15 | TRBD1 | NA | TRBV19 | TGTGCCAGTAGTCCACGGGACAGGGCAACAGATACGCAGTATTTT | CASSPRDRATDTQYF
TRBJ2-3 | 16 | TRBD2 | NA | TRBV6-4 | TGTGCCAGCAGTGAGGCTCTAGCGGGGGGGCCCGATACGCAGTATTTT | CASSEALAGGPDTQYF
TRBJ1-3 | 20 | NA | NA | TRBV6-8 | TGTGCCAGCAGCTTTTCAGGACAGCGCTCTTTTTTGGTTAGAGGAAACACCATATATTTT | CASSFSGQRSFLVRGNTIYF
TRBJ1-1 | 15 | NA | NA | TRBV7-6 | TGTGCCAGCAGCTTGGGACCCACCGGGAGCACTGAAGCTTTCTTT | CASSLGPTGSTEAFF
TRBJ1-2 | 12 | NA | few | TRBV30 | TGTGCCTGGAGGGACAACAACTATGGCTACACCTTC | CAWRDNNYGYTF